Presented here are 15 T cell receptor beta chains from one specimen sequenced in a study of shared clonotypes between healthy human individuals. The data were produced by immunoSEQ multiplex PCR, yet TCRdb's version contains in-frame clones alone and is incomplete. The repertoire holds about 490,000 clones, with about three quarters as singletons. Sequenced sample: PBMCs. Receptors originate from a woman aged 35 to 49 in good health. Some clones in this sample may be carry-over from other donors' samples.

The gene calls are TRBV7-9 and TRBJ1-1; D uncertain. The V end lost 3 bases, the J end lost 0 bases, and 5 bases lay between the germline ends. Germline-derived CDR1 and CDR2 are SEHNR and FQNEAQ (reference sequence). This CDR3 contains 13 residues. The CDR3 sequence: CASSFSLNTEAFF. The CDR3 DNA sequence: TGTGCCAGCAGCTTTTCCCTGAACACTGAAGCTTTCTTT.

J is TRBJ1-1 and V is TRBV18; 9 bases fit TRBD1. CDR3 length equals 17 residues. The V and J ends lost 6 bases and 4 bases, in that order; junction bases with no gene match: 15. Germline-derived CDR1 and CDR2 are KGHSH and LQKENI. CDR3 bases: TGTGCCAGCTCTCTTTCCGGGACAGGGAGAGGGAGCACTGAAGCTTTCTTT. Translating gives CASSLSGTGRGSTEAFF.

A single count supports this clone. The rearrangement joins TRBV6-5 to TRBJ2-2; maybe TRBD1 (5 bases). This CDR3 is built from 16 residues. CDR1 is MNHEY, CDR2 SVGAGI, per germline. V was pared by 3 bases and J by 0 bases, with 11 bases between. For the CDR3, the DNA is TGTGCCAGCAGTTATGGGGCCCTAACGAACACCGGGGAGCTGTTTTTT. Translating it yields CASSYGALTNTGELFF.

The genes are TRBV28 and TRBJ2-7; 14 nucleotides agree with TRBD2. The trim removed 10 bases at V and 7 bases at J, leaving 12 bases unmatched. The CDR3 contains 15 residues. CDR1 and CDR2 from the germline V gene are MDHEN and SYDVKM. CDR3 residues: CATGGGTSGRREQYF. The CDR3 bases are TGTGCCACAGGGGGGGGGACTAGCGGGAGAAGGGAGCAGTACTTC.

The chain combines TRBV28 with TRBJ2-3; 13 nucleotides line up with TRBD2. The V gene's germline CDR1 is MDHEN and CDR2 SYDVKM. V lost 7 bases to trimming and J lost 4 bases; unmatched junction nucleotides: 8. This CDR3 comprises 16 residues. The CDR3 bases are TGTGCCAGCACCTCAAGACTAGCGGGAGGCCCAGATACGCAGTATTTT. This translates into CASTSRLAGGPDTQYF.

This chain connects TRBV7-9 to TRBJ2-1; D is unclear. Germline CDR1 SEHNR, CDR2 FQNEAQ (reference sequence). V dropped 0 bases and J dropped 4 bases, with 7 bases sitting between them. There are 14 residues in the CDR3. The CDR3 here is CASSLAGSYNEQFF. The CDR3 DNA follows: TGTGCCAGCAGCTTAGCGGGATCATACAATGAGCAGTTCTTC.

The chain uses TRBV7-2 and TRBJ1-3, with D perhaps TRBD1 (6 bases). The CDR3 runs 17 residues. V lost 5 bases and J 0 bases, leaving 17 bases between the germline ends. Germline loops: CDR1 SGHTA, CDR2 FQGNSA. The CDR3 loop reads CASSPSRGQHSGNTIYF. Written as DNA, the CDR3 is TGTGCCAGCAGCCCCTCCCGGGGACAACACTCTGGAAACACCATATATTTT. The full variable domain, its missing parts supplied by reference TRBV7-2 and TRBJ1-3, is GAGVSQSPSNKVTEKGKDVELRCDPISGHTALYWYRQSLGQGLEFLIYFQGNSAPDKSGLPSDRFSAERTGGSVSTLTIQRTQQEDSAVYLCASSPSRGQHSGNTIYFGEGSWLTVV.

This chain connects TRBV5-4 to TRBJ1-5; no reliable D call. Trimming removed 0 bases from V and 8 bases from J, with 12 bases in between. Looked up from germline, CDR1 is SGHNT and CDR2 is YYREEE (reference sequence). The CDR3 covers 14 residues. The CDR3 reads CASSLAGEREPQHF. CDR3 nucleotides: TGTGCCAGCAGCTTGGCCGGGGAAAGGGAGCCCCAGCATTTT.

The rearrangement joins TRBV5-6 to TRBJ2-7, with 13 bases identical to TRBD2. J was trimmed by 10 bases and V by 0 bases; bases with no gene match: 1. Germline CDR1 reads SGHDT; CDR2 reads YYEEEE. The CDR3 covers 13 residues. The CDR3 reads CASSLGTSGRQYF. CDR3 sequence (DNA): TGTGCCAGCAGCTTGGGGACTAGCGGGAGACAGTACTTC.

The V gene is TRBV5-1, the J gene TRBJ2-7, with D possibly TRBD1 on 5 matching bases. The V end lost 4 bases, the J end lost 2 bases, and 7 bases lay between the germline ends. Germline V gene data show CDR1 as SGHRS and CDR2 as YFSETQ. There are 12 residues in the CDR3. The CDR3 bases are TGCGCCAGCAGCACAGGTACCTACGAGCAGTACTTC. As protein: CASSTGTYEQYF.

Comments on this clone: With a far larger clone one base away, a read error is the likely cause. The chain joins TRBV5-4 to TRBJ2-5, with D tentatively TRBD1 (5 bases). The J call may not be correct, given that the DNA end is closer to TRBJ2-7. Germline V gene data show CDR1 as SGHNT and CDR2 as YYREEE (reference sequence). The length of the CDR3 is 17 residues. CDR3 nucleotides: TGTGCCAGCAGCAAAGGACAAGCCTTCGGGCCGATCTACGAGCAGTACTTC. Its translation is CASSKGQAFGPIYEQYF.

This sequence joins TRBV19 and TRBJ1-4; maybe TRBD1 (5 bases). The germline V gene has CDR1 LNHDA and CDR2 SQIVND (reference sequence). The CDR3 loop spans 14 amino acids. V gave up 4 bases and J gave up 5 bases, with 11 bases separating them. CDR3 loop: CASSNRGLNEKLFF. The CDR3 nucleotides read TGTGCCAGTAGTAACCGGGGCCTAAATGAAAAACTGTTTTTT. Based on the CDR3 plus reference TRBV19 and TRBJ1-4, the full variable domain is DGGITQSPKYLFRKEGQNVTLSCEQNLNHDAMYWYRQDPGQGLRLIYYSQIVNDFQKGDIAEGYSVSREKKESFPLTVTSAQKNPTAFYLCASSNRGLNEKLFFGSGTQLSVL.

There are a few counts of this clone. The chain carries TRBV21-1 and TRBJ2-4; the D call in the table, TRBD2, was not verified against the DNA. TRBV21-1 is classified as a pseudogene. The CDR3 is 17 amino acids. CDR3 in amino acids: CASSLTASGRRKNIQYF. In DNA form, the CDR3 reads TGTGCCAGCAGCCTGACGGCTAGCGGGAGACGCAAAAACATTCAGTACTTC.

V gene TRBV7-2 combines with J gene TRBJ2-7; 7 nucleotides agree with TRBD2. Trimming cost V 1 base and J 2 bases; bases outside gene matches: 2. The CDR3 sequence is 14 residues long. In germline, CDR1 is SGHTA, CDR2 FQGNSA. The CDR3 bases are TGTGCCAGCAGCTTAGACGCGGGGGCCTACGAGCAGTACTTC. It codes for CASSLDAGAYEQYF.

On this clone: In the same sample, other DNA sequences code for this CDR3. J is TRBJ2-7 and V is TRBV5-6; D unresolved. From germline, CDR1 is SGHDT and CDR2 YYEEEE. V was shortened by 1 base and J by 5 bases, with 13 bases between the two germline ends. This CDR3 has 14 amino acids. DNA for the CDR3: TGTGCCAGCAGCTTGTGGGCCGTTAGGGACGAGCAGTACTTC. It translates to CASSLWAVRDEQYF.